One and the same sample provided the 10 T cell receptor beta chains below, sequenced in a study of graft-versus-host responses after intestinal transplantation. Assay used: immunoSEQ multiplex PCR; TCRdb lists only in-frame clones, some missing. In the table there are around 130,000 clones, approximately 90% of which are singletons. These receptors' antigens are unknown. The sample was unstimulated CD4+ T cells sorted from spleen or lymph node cells, taken before intestinal transplant. The receptors here all came from a human donor who received an intestinal transplant.

In its sample, this clone was seen once. The chain employs TRBV5-1 and TRBJ1-1; D gene uncertain. Trimming removed 5 bases at V and 6 bases at J, with 8 bases between. In germline, CDR1 is SGHRS, CDR2 YFSETQ. This CDR3 spans 11 amino acids. For the CDR3, the DNA is TGCGCCAGCAGGCGGGGATCTGAAGCTTTCTTT. Translating it yields CASRRGSEAFF. Combining the CDR3 with reference TRBV5-1 and TRBJ1-1 gives the whole variable domain KAGVTQTPRYLIKTRGQQVTLSCSPISGHRSVSWYQQTPGQGLQFLFEYFSETQRNKGNFPGRFSGRQFSNSRSEMNVSTLELGDSALYLCASRRGSEAFFGQGTRLTVV.

The table lists this clone with a few counts. The gene calls are TRBV15 and TRBJ1-2; maybe TRBD1 (6 bases). CDR3 length: 15 amino acids. Trimming took 3 bases from V and 4 from J, leaving 15 bases between them. Per germline, CDR1 LNHNV and CDR2 YYDKDF (reference sequence). CDR3 bases: TGTGCCACCAGCAGCGAACAGGGAAGCAGCTATGGCTACACCTTC. It codes for CATSSEQGSSYGYTF.

The chain is built from TRBV5-1 and TRBJ1-2; D gene uncertain. Trimming took 3 bases from V and 2 from J, leaving 14 bases between them. Germline values: CDR1 SGHRS, CDR2 YFSETQ. This CDR3 contains 15 residues. CDR3 sequence: CASSSSSQNNYGYTF. CDR3 coding DNA: TGCGCCAGCAGCTCAAGCTCCCAGAACAACTATGGCTACACCTTC.

A remark on this clone: Relative to the germline gene, one junction end is altered; a read error may explain this. This sequence joins TRBV6-1 and TRBJ1-6; unclear D gene. The CDR3 has 11 amino acids. CDR1 and CDR2 (germline): MNHNS, SASEGT. The CDR3 DNA reads TGTGCCAGCAGTGGACCGATTCCTCACGCCTTT. Translated: CASSGPIPHAF.

CDR3 sequence reads: CASSRPGQGNTIYF. The DNA of the CDR3 is TGTGCCAGCTCACGGCCAGGGCAAGGAAACACCATATATTTT. The chain recombines TRBV18 with TRBJ1-3; perhaps TRBD1 as D (5 bases). The germline CDR1 and CDR2 sequences are KGHSH and LQKENI. V dropped 4 bases and J dropped 4 bases, with 11 bases sitting between them. This CDR3 has 14 residues.

The chain carries TRBV11-2 and TRBJ2-4, with 7 bases fitting TRBD2. Unmatched junction bases numbered 4, after V lost 5 bases and J lost 6 bases. Per germline, CDR1 SGHAT and CDR2 FQNNGV. The CDR3 is 13 amino acids. The CDR3 sequence: CASSTPGGNIQYF. DNA for the CDR3: TGTGCCAGCAGCACCCCGGGAGGAAACATTCAGTACTTC.

V is TRBV7-9 and J is TRBJ2-2; TRBD2 agrees at 10 bases. The CDR3 runs 19 residues. V lost 4 bases to trimming and J lost 2 bases; unmatched junction nucleotides: 13. Germline lookup yields CDR1 SEHNR and CDR2 FQNEAQ (reference sequence). The CDR3 region is CASSSNRISGGSNTGELFF. The CDR3 DNA reads TGTGCCAGCAGCTCGAATCGTATTAGCGGGGGGTCTAACACCGGGGAGCTGTTTTTT.

J is TRBJ2-7 and V is TRBV5-1; D ambiguous. CDR1 SGHRS and CDR2 YFSETQ come from the germline V gene. The CDR3 is made up of 9 amino acids. Between the trimmed V and J ends, which lost 6 bases and 4 bases, there was a span of 2 bases. For the CDR3, the DNA is TGCGCCAGCAAGTACGAGCAGTACTTC. It specifies CASKYEQYF.

The chain employs TRBV10-1 and TRBJ1-2; D might be TRBD1 (5 bases). The CDR3 runs to 13 residues. Germline V lookup: CDR1 WNHNN, CDR2 SYGVQD (reference sequence). The V and J ends lost 6 bases and 8 bases respectively, with 16 bases between them. This chain's CDR3 is CASSRDPGDGYTF. The CDR3 DNA sequence: TGCGCCAGCAGCCGGGACCCCGGGGACGGCTACACCTTC.

This clone was seen once. CDR3 DNA: TGTGCCAGCAGCTTAGTTGGGGGCGCAGGTGGCTACACCTTC. Encoded protein: CASSLVGGAGGYTF. The chain employs TRBV7-2 and TRBJ1-2; D might be TRBD1 (6 bases). Looked up from germline, CDR1 is SGHTA and CDR2 is FQGNSA. The CDR3 totals 14 residues. Trimming left V 1 base short and J 7 bases short, with 13 bases between.